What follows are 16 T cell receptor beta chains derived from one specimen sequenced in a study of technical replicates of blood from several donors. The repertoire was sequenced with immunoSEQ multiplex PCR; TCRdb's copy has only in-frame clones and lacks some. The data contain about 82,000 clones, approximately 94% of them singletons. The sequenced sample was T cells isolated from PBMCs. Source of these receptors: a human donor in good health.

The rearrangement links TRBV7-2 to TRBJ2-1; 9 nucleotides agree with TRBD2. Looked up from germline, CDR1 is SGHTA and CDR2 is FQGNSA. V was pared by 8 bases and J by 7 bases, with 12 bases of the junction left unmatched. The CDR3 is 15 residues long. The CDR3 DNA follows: TGTGCCAGCGCCAGGGGCGGGAGGGCTAGGAATGAGCAGTTCTTC. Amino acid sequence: CASARGGRARNEQFF.

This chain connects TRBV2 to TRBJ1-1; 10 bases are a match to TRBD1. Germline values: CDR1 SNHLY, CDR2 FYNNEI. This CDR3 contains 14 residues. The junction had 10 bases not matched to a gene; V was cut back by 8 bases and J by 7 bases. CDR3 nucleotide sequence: TGTGCCAGCGCTCGAACCGGGACAGGGGATGAAGCTTTCTTT. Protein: CASARTGTGDEAFF.

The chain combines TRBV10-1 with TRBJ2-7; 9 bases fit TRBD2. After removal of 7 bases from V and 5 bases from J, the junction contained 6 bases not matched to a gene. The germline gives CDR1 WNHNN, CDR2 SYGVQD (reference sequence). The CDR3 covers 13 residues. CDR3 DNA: TGCGCCAGCAAGGCTAGCGGGGTAGACGAGCAGTACTTC. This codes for CASKASGVDEQYF.

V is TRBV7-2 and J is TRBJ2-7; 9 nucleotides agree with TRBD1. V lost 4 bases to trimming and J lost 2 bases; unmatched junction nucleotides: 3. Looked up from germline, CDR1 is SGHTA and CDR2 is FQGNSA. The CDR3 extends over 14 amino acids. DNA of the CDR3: TGTGCCAGCAGCTCGAACAGGGGGCCCTACGAGCAGTACTTC. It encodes CASSSNRGPYEQYF.

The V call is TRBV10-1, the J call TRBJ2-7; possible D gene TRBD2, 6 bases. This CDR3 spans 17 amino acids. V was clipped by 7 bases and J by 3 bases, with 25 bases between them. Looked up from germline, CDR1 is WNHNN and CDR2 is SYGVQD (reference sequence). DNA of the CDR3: TGCGCCAGCATCCCTAGGGAGGTGGCAGGGAGACACTACGAGCAGTACTTC. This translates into CASIPREVAGRHYEQYF.

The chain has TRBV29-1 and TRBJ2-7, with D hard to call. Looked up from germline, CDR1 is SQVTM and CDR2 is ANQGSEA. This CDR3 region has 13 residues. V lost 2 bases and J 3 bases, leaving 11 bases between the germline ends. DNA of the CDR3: TGCAGCGTTGAAAAGGCGGAAGGCTACGAGCAGTACTTC. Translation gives CSVEKAEGYEQYF.

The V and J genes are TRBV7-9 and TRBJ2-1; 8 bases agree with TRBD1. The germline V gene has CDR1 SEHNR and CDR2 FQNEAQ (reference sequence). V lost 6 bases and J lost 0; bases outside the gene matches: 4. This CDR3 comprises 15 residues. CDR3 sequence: CASSHTGGSYNEQFF. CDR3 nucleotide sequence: TGTGCCAGCAGTCACACAGGGGGCTCCTACAATGAGCAGTTCTTC.

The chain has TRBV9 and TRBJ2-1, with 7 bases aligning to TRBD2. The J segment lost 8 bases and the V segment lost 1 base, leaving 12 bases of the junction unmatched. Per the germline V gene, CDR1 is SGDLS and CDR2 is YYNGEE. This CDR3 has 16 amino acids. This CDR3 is CASSVTPPTSEDEQFF. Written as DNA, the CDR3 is TGTGCCAGCAGCGTAACCCCCCCCACTAGCGAGGATGAGCAGTTCTTC.

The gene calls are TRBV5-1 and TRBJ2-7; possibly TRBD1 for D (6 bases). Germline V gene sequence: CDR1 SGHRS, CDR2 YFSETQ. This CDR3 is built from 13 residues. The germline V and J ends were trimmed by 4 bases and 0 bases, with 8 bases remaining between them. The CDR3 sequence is CASSHRDSYEQYF. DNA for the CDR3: TGCGCCAGCAGCCACAGGGACTCCTACGAGCAGTACTTC.

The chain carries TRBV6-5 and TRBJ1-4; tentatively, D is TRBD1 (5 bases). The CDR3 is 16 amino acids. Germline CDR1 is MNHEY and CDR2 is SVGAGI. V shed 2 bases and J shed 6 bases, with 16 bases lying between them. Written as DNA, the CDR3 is TGTGCCAGCAGTTACGTCAAGTTGACAGTAGATGAAAAACTGTTTTTT. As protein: CASSYVKLTVDEKLFF.

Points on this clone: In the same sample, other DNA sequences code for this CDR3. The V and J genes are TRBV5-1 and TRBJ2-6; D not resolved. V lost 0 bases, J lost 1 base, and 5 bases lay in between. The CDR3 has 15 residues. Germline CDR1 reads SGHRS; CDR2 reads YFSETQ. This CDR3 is CASSLDSSGANVLTF. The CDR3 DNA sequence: TGCGCCAGCAGCTTGGACAGTTCTGGGGCCAACGTCCTGACTTTC.

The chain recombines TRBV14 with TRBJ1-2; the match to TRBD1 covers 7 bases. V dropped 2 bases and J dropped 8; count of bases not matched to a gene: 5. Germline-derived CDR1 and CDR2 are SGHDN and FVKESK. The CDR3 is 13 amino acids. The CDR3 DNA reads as TGTGCCAGCAGCCAATGGACAGGCAGCGGCTACACCTTC. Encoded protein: CASSQWTGSGYTF.

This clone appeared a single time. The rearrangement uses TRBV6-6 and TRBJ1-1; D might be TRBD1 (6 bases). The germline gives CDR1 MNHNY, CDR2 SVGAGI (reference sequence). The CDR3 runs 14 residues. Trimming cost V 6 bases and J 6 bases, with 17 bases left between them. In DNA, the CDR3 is TGTGCCAGCAGATACAGGGAAGATAGCGCTGAAGCTTTCTTT. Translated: CASRYREDSAEAFF.

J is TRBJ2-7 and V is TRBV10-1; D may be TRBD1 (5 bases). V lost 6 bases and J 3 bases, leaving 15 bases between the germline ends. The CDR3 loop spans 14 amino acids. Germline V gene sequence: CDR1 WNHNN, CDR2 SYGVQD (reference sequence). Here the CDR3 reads CASSPYAGRYEQYF. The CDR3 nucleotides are TGCGCCAGCAGCCCCTATGCAGGGCGCTACGAGCAGTACTTC.

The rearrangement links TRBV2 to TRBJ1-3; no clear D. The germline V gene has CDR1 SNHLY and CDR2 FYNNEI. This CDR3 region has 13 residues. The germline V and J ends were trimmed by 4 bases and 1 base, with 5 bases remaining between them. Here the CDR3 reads CASSAMSGNTIYF. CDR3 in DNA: TGTGCCAGCAGTGCTATGTCTGGAAACACCATATATTTT.

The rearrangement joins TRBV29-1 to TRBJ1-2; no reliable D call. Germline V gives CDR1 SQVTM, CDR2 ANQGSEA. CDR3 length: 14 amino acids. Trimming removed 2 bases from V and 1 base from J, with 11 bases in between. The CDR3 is CSVERLGSNYGYTF. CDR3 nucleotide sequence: TGCAGCGTTGAAAGACTAGGCAGTAACTATGGCTACACCTTC.